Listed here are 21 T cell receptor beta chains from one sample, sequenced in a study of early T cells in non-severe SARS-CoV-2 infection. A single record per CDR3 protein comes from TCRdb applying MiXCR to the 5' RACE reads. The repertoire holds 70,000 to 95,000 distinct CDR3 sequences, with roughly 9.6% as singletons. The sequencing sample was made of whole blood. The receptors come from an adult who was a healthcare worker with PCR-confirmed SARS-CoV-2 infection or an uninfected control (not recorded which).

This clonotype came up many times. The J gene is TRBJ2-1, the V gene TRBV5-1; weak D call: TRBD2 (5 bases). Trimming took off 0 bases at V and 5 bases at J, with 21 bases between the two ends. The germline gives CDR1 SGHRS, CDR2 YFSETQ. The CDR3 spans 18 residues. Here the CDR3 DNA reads TGCGCCAGCAGCTTGGGATGGGTACGAGGGAGTAAGGACAATGAGCAGTTCTTC. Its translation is CASSLGWVRGSKDNEQFF.

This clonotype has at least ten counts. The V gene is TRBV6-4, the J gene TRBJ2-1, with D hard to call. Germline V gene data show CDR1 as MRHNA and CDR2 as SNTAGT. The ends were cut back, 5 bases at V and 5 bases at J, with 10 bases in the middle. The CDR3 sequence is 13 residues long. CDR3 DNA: TGTGCCAGCAGTTTCGGTGAGAACAATGAGCAGTTCTTC. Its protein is CASSFGENNEQFF.

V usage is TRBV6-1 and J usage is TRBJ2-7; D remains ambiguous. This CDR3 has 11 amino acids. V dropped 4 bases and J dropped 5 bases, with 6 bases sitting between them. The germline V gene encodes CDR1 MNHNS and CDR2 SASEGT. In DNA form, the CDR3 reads TGTGCCAGCAGTGGGCTCAACGAGCAGTACTTC. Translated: CASSGLNEQYF.

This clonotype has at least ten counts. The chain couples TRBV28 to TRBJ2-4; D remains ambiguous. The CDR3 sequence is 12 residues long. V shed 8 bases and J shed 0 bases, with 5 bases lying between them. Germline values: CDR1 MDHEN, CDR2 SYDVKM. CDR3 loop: CASGIAKNIQYF. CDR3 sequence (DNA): TGTGCCAGCGGAATAGCCAAAAACATTCAGTACTTC.

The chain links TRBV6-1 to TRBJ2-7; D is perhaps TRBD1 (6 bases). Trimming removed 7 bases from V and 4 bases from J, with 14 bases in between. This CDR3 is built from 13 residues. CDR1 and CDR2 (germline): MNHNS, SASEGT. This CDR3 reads CASTPGDRYEQYF. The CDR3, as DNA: TGTGCCAGCACTCCCGGAGACAGGTACGAGCAGTACTTC.

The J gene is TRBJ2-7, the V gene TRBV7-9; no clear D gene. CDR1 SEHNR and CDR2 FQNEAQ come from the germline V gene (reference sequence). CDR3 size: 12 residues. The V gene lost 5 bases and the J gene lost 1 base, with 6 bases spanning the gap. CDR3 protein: CASSHGSYEQYF. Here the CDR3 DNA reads TGTGCCAGCAGCCACGGATCCTACGAGCAGTACTTC. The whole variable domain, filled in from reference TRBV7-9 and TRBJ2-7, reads DTGVSQNPRHKITKRGQNVTFRCDPISEHNRLYWYRQTLGQGPEFLTYFQNEAQLEKSRLLSDRFSAERPKGSFSTLEIQRTEQGDSAMYLCASSHGSYEQYFGPGTRLTVT.

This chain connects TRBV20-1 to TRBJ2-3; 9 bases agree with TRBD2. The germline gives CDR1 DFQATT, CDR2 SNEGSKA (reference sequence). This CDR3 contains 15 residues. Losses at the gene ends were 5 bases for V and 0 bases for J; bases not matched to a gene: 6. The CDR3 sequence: CSAAGGTASTDTQYF. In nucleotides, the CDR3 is TGCAGTGCTGCGGGGGGGACAGCTAGCACAGATACGCAGTATTTT.

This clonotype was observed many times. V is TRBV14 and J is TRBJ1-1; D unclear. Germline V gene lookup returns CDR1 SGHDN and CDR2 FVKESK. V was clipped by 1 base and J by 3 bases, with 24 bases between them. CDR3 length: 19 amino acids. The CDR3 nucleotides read TGTGCCAGCAGCCAAGGATTGAGGACCGGGAGGATTTTGGACACTGAAGCTTTCTTT. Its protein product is CASSQGLRTGRILDTEAFF.

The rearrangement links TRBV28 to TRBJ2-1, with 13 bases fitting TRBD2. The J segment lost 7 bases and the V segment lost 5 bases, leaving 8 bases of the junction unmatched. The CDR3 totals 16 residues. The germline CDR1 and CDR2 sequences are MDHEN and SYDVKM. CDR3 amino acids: CASSQLAGGLRNEQFF. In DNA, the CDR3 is TGTGCCAGCAGTCAACTAGCGGGAGGGCTCCGGAATGAGCAGTTCTTC.

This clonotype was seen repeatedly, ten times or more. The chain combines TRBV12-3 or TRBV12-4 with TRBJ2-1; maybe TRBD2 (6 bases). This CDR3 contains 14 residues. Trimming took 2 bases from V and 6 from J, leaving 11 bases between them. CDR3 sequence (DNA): TGTGCCAGCAGTTTACGGGAGCTGGGCAATGAGCAGTTCTTC. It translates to CASSLRELGNEQFF.

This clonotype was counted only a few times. CDR3 amino acids: CSASLNSGANVLTF. For the CDR3, the DNA is TGCAGTGCTAGCCTCAACTCTGGGGCCAACGTCCTGACTTTC. The rearrangement links TRBV20-1 to TRBJ2-6, with D unclear. CDR1 DFQATT and CDR2 SNEGSKA come from the germline V gene (reference sequence). Trimming left V 3 bases short and J 0 bases short, with 6 bases between. This CDR3 region has 14 residues.

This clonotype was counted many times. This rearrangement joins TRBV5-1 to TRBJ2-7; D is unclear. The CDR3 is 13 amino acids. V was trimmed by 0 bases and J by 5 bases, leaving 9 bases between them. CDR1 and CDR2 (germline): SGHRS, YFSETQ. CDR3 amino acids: CASSLGDRDEQYF. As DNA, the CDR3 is TGCGCCAGCAGCTTGGGGGATCGCGACGAGCAGTACTTC.

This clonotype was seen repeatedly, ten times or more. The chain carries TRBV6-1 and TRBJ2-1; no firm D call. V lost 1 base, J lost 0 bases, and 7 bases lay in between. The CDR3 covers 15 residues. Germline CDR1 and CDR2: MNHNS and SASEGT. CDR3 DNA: TGTGCCAGCAGTGAAGAAGCAGGCTCCTACAATGAGCAGTTCTTC. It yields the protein CASSEEAGSYNEQFF.

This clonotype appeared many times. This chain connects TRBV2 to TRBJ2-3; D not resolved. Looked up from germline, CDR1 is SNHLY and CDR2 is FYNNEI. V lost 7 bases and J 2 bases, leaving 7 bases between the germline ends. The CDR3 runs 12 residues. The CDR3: CASTPDTDTQYF. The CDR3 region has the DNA TGTGCCAGCACTCCTGACACAGATACGCAGTATTTT.

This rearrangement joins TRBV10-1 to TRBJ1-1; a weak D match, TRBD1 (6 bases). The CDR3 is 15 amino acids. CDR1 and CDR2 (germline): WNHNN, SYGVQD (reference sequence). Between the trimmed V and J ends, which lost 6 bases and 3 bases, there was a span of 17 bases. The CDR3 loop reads CASSPRGTPYTEAFF. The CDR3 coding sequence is TGCGCCAGCAGCCCGAGGGGGACACCATACACTGAAGCTTTCTTT.

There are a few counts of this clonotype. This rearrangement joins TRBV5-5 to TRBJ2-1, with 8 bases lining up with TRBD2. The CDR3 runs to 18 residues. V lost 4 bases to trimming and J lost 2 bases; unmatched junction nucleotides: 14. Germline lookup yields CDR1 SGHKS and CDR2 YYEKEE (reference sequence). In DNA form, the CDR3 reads TGTGCCAGCAGCATGGACTACGGTGGAGCGGGGGCCTACAATGAGCAGTTCTTC. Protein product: CASSMDYGGAGAYNEQFF.

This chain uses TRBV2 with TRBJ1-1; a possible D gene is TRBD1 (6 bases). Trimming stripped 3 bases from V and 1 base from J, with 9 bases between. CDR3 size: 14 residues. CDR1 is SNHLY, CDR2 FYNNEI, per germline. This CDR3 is CASSDRGWNTEAFF. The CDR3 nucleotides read TGTGCCAGCAGTGACAGGGGATGGAACACTGAAGCTTTCTTT.

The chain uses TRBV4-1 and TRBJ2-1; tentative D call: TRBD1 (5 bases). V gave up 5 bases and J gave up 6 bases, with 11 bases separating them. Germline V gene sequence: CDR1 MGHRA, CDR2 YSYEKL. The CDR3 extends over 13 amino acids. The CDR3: CASSNLGVNEQFF. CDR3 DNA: TGCGCCAGCAGCAATCTAGGGGTCAATGAGCAGTTCTTC.

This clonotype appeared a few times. In nucleotides, the CDR3 is TGCGCCAGCAGGTACTCGGAGACATCGGGGAATTCACCCCTCCACTTT. This encodes CASRYSETSGNSPLHF. The gene calls are TRBV4-1 and TRBJ1-6, with D hard to call. CDR1 is MGHRA, CDR2 YSYEKL, per germline. This CDR3 region has 16 residues. Trimming removed 6 bases from V and 7 bases from J, with 19 bases in between.

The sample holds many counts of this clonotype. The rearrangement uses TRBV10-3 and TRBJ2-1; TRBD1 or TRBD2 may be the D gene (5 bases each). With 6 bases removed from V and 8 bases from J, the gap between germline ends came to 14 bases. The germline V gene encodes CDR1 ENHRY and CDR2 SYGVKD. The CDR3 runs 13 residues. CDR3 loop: CAISRDLRDEQFF. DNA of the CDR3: TGTGCCATCAGCCGGGACCTTCGCGATGAGCAGTTCTTC.

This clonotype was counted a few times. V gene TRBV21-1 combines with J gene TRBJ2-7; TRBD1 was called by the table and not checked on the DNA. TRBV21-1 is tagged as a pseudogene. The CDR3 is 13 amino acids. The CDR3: CASVQGVADEQYF. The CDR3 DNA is TGTGCCAGCGTTCAGGGAGTTGCAGACGAGCAGTACTTC.